This T cell receptor beta chain was profiled in a study of shared T cell receptors in the human thymus. TCRdb keeps only in-frame clones here, not all; method: immunoSEQ multiplex PCR. The sample consists of 650,000 to 950,000 clones, 70% to 90% of them appearing once. The germline gives CDR1 MDHEN, CDR2 SYDVKM. This CDR3 has 16 residues. The trim removed 5 bases at V and 4 bases at J, leaving 11 bases unmatched. These same records also appear under a second study, on human thymus T cells. That publication notes: Thymus tissue was removed during corrective cardiac surgery.

Sequences were obtained from thymocytes. The source is a girl in the first two years of life with a congenital heart defect. The chain recombines TRBV28 with TRBJ2-3; 8 positions match TRBD1. CDR3 nucleotide sequence: TGTGCCAGCAGTCTACGGACAGGGAACGGTTCAGATACGCAGTATTTT. Translation gives CASSLRTGNGSDTQYF.